This T cell receptor beta chain was profiled in a study of CD4+ T cells in melanoma. With regard to this clone: Its antigen is unidentified.

Assay: immunoSEQ multiplex PCR; the TCRdb copy retains only in-frame clones and omits some. The data contain about 140,000 clones, 85% to 95% of them singletons. From germline, CDR1 is SNHLY and CDR2 FYNNEI. The CDR3 is made up of 15 amino acids. The V end lost 1 base, the J end lost 7 bases, and 14 bases lay between the germline ends. Study-wide results and limits: Neoantigen-specific CD4+ T cells in melanoma reportedly had diverse differentiation states. A reported correlation linked neoantigen-specific CD4+ T cells to CD8+, macrophage and B cell function.

This sequence originates from a human donor with melanoma. This sequence joins TRBV2 and TRBJ1-5; perhaps TRBD1 as D (6 bases). The DNA of the CDR3 is TGTGCCAGCAGTGAAGTTGGGTTCGGGGGCCAGCCCCAGCATTTT. This codes for CASSEVGFGGQPQHF. Full variable domain (missing parts from reference TRBV2 and TRBJ1-5): EPEVTQTPSHQVTQMGQEVILRCVPISNHLYFYWYRQILGQKVEFLVSFYNNEISEKSEIFDDQFSVERPDGSNFTLKIRSTKLEDSAMYFCASSEVGFGGQPQHFGDGTRLSIL.